The 8 T cell receptor beta chains below all came from one sample that was sequenced in a study of cytomegalovirus exposure and HLA in healthy donors (dated by TCRdb to the late 2010s). To prepare the library, the immunoSEQ multiplex PCR assay was applied. A mixture of 60 forward primers for TCR Vbeta segments and 13 reverse primers for TCR Jbeta segments was used in the multiplex PCR. This immuneACCESS table, as held by TCRdb, lists in-frame sequences with V and J called but not all clones. Of the missing ones, under half trace to an unresolved V gene in checked studies; the others have no known cause. Counted in this sample were over 85,000 clones; 79% of them appeared once. The ten biggest clones cover about 6.8% of the sample. The sequencing sample was made of PBMCs. These receptors were collected from a man aged 30 to 45 in good health and CMV-seropositive.

J is TRBJ2-7 and V is TRBV2; D gene ambiguous. In germline, CDR1 is SNHLY, CDR2 FYNNEI. V shed 6 bases and J shed 0 bases, with 18 bases lying between them. The CDR3 contains 16 residues. The CDR3 sequence: CASREPSGAPSYEQYF. The CDR3 nucleotides are TGTGCCAGCAGAGAACCCTCCGGAGCGCCCTCCTACGAGCAGTACTTC. Looking up the rest from reference TRBV2 and TRBJ2-7 gives the full variable domain: EPEVTQTPSHQVTQMGQEVILRCVPISNHLYFYWYRQILGQKVEFLVSFYNNEISEKSEIFDDQFSVERPDGSNFTLKIRSTKLEDSAMYFCASREPSGAPSYEQYFGPGTRLTVT.

This clone has a single count. The chain joins TRBV6-6 to TRBJ2-3; D is possibly TRBD1 (5 bases). Germline CDR1 and CDR2: MNHNY and SVGAGI (reference sequence). This CDR3 region has 14 residues. V gave up 7 bases and J gave up 2 bases, with 13 bases separating them. The CDR3 sequence: CASKQDSFTDTQYF. The CDR3 DNA sequence: TGTGCCAGCAAACAAGACAGCTTCACAGATACGCAGTATTTT.

This chain joins TRBV11-2 and TRBJ2-3; no firm D call. V was clipped by 5 bases and J by 1 base, with 10 bases between them. CDR1 SGHAT and CDR2 FQNNGV come from the germline V gene. The CDR3 consists of 14 residues. DNA for the CDR3: TGTGCCAGCAGCCCCCTTCGGGGCACAGATACGCAGTATTTT. Residues: CASSPLRGTDTQYF.

The V call is TRBV28, the J call TRBJ2-5; 7 bases agree with TRBD1. With 3 bases clipped from V and 5 bases from J, the junction kept 3 bases outside the gene matches. CDR3 length: 13 amino acids. The germline CDR1 and CDR2 sequences are MDHEN and SYDVKM. The CDR3 DNA reads as TGTGCCAGCAGTTTGGAGACAGGGGAGACCCAGTACTTC. Translating it yields CASSLETGETQYF.

The chain combines TRBV29-1 with TRBJ1-2; 10 nucleotides agree with TRBD1. The germline V gene has CDR1 SQVTM and CDR2 ANQGSEA. The J segment lost 4 bases and the V segment lost 3 bases, leaving 11 bases of the junction unmatched. This CDR3 has 16 amino acids. This CDR3 reads CSVDPGQGPPGYGYTF. DNA for the CDR3: TGCAGCGTTGACCCGGGACAGGGGCCCCCCGGCTATGGCTACACCTTC.

Written as DNA, the CDR3 is TGCGCCAGCAGCCAGCAAGACAGGGTAGGGTATGGCTACACCTTC. Translated: CASSQQDRVGYGYTF. The gene calls are TRBV4-3 and TRBJ1-2, with 7 bases fitting TRBD1. There are 15 residues in the CDR3. CDR1 and CDR2 from the germline V gene are LGHNA and YSLEER. The junction had 9 bases not matched to a gene; V was cut back by 3 bases and J by 5 bases.

The chain couples TRBV10-3 to TRBJ1-1; 8 nucleotides match TRBD1. J gave up 3 bases and V 2 bases, and 5 bases lay outside the gene matches. CDR3 size: 15 residues. In germline, CDR1 is ENHRY, CDR2 SYGVKD. The CDR3 spells CAISENQGADTEAFF. The CDR3 DNA reads as TGTGCCATCAGTGAGAACCAGGGGGCGGACACTGAAGCTTTCTTT.

The V call is TRBV5-4, the J call TRBJ2-7; D possibly corresponds to TRBD1 (6 bases). This CDR3 spans 14 amino acids. Trimming took 6 bases from V and 0 from J, leaving 13 bases between them. From germline, CDR1 is SGHNT and CDR2 YYREEE (reference sequence). The CDR3 loop reads CASKSDSPSYEQYF. CDR3 nucleotides: TGTGCCAGCAAATCGGACAGTCCCTCCTACGAGCAGTACTTC. The variable domain in full, completed from reference TRBV5-4 and TRBJ2-7, reads ETGVTQSPTHLIKTRGQQVTLRCSSQSGHNTVSWYQQALGQGPQFIFQYYREEENGRGNFPPRFSGLQFPNYSSELNVNALELDDSALYLCASKSDSPSYEQYFGPGTRLTVT.